This TCR beta chain was sequenced for a study of blood T cell repertoires in COVID-19. Study details: Sources were T cells, B-cell-depleted T cells, or PBMCs; the material itself was cDNA or gDNA.

TCRdb's copy holds only in-frame clones and misses some; the assay was immunoSEQ multiplex PCR. This sample yields around 190,000 clones, of which 80% to 90% are seen a single time; more than 7.5% belongs to the top ten. Between the trimmed V and J ends, which lost 0 bases and 0 bases, there was a span of 16 bases. CDR3 size: 18 residues. Germline-derived CDR1 and CDR2 are SGHNT and YYREEE (reference sequence). This clone was seen a single time. Specimen: peripheral blood. The V call is TRBV5-4, the J call TRBJ2-4; possibly TRBD2 for D (6 bases). This TCR was sampled from a man aged 45-60 years with active or convalescent COVID-19. CDR3 protein: CASSLAPPGTLAKNIQYF. Here the CDR3 DNA reads TGTGCCAGCAGCTTGGCGCCCCCAGGGACTCTAGCCAAAAACATTCAGTACTTC. Using reference TRBV5-4 and TRBJ2-4 for the parts outside the CDR3, the full variable domain is ETGVTQSPTHLIKTRGQQVTLRCSSQSGHNTVSWYQQALGQGPQFIFQYYREEENGRGNFPPRFSGLQFPNYSSELNVNALELDDSALYLCASSLAPPGTLAKNIQYFGAGTRLSVL.